Each of the 10 T cell receptor beta chains below was sequenced from the same sample in a study of OX40 agonist ivuxolimab in advanced cancers. Method: immunoSEQ multiplex PCR; TCRdb's copy keeps in-frame clones and lacks some. The repertoire holds over 65,000 clones, with 80% to 90% as singletons. The material sequenced was CD4+ or CD8+ T cells sorted from blood, taken in a trial of the OX40 agonist ivuxolimab. These receptors came from an adult with an advanced solid tumor such as melanoma, head and neck, liver or kidney cancer.

The J gene is TRBJ2-4, the V gene TRBV7-2; D is perhaps TRBD2 (6 bases). CDR3 size: 16 residues. CDR1 and CDR2 (germline): SGHTA, FQGNSA. The V and J ends lost 1 base and 0 bases respectively, with 10 bases between them. The CDR3, as DNA: TGTGCCAGCAGCTTAGGGCTGGGACTAGCCAAAAACATTCAGTACTTC. It encodes CASSLGLGLAKNIQYF.

The V gene is TRBV7-6, the J gene TRBJ2-3, with D tentatively TRBD2 (6 bases). Between the trimmed V and J ends, which lost 1 base and 7 bases, there was a span of 12 bases. CDR3 size: 14 residues. Germline V gene data show CDR1 as SGHVS and CDR2 as FNYEAQ. The CDR3 DNA sequence: TGTGCCAGCAGCTTAGACCTCGCGGGGAATACGCAGTATTTT. Amino acid sequence: CASSLDLAGNTQYF. Together with reference TRBV7-6 and TRBJ2-3, the CDR3 gives the full variable domain: GAGVSQSPRYKVTKRGQDVALRCDPISGHVSLYWYRQALGQGPEFLTYFNYEAQQDKSGLPNDRFSAERPEGSISTLTIQRTEQRDSAMYRCASSLDLAGNTQYFGPGTRLTVL.

The chain joins TRBV7-2 to TRBJ2-2; 8 nucleotides agree with TRBD2. The CDR3 extends over 16 amino acids. Germline-derived CDR1 and CDR2 are SGHTA and FQGNSA. V shed 6 bases and J 3 bases; nucleotides not matched to a gene: 9. CDR3 in amino acids: CASSRRGGLDTGELFF. The CDR3 nucleotides are TGTGCCAGCAGTAGACGCGGGGGGTTGGACACCGGGGAGCTGTTTTTT.

The V and J genes are TRBV11-2 and TRBJ2-7; D may be TRBD1 or TRBD2 (5 bases each). Trimming shortened V by 6 bases and J by 7 bases, and 13 bases separated the two germline ends. The CDR3 has 12 amino acids. The germline V gene has CDR1 SGHAT and CDR2 FQNNGV. In DNA, the CDR3 is TGTGCCAGCAGGGGGGTTCGACTGGAGCAGTACTTC. Its translation: CASRGVRLEQYF.

V and J are TRBV30 and TRBJ2-4; a weak D match, TRBD2 (5 bases). Deletions cut 0 bases from V and 8 bases from J, with 14 bases between. CDR3 size: 14 residues. Germline V gene lookup returns CDR1 GTSNPN and CDR2 SVGIG (reference sequence). The CDR3 loop is CAWSVTGIGDIQYF. CDR3 sequence (DNA): TGTGCCTGGAGTGTAACGGGGATTGGAGACATTCAGTACTTC.

The rearrangement links TRBV5-1 to TRBJ1-1; TRBD1 matches 7 bases. The V gene's germline CDR1 is SGHRS and CDR2 YFSETQ. CDR3 length: 14 residues. The V segment lost 4 bases and the J segment 0 bases; nucleotides outside the gene matches: 3. CDR3 residues: CASSAGQLNTEAFF. In DNA, the CDR3 is TGCGCCAGCAGCGCGGGACAGCTGAACACTGAAGCTTTCTTT. Combining the CDR3 with reference TRBV5-1 and TRBJ1-1 gives the whole variable domain KAGVTQTPRYLIKTRGQQVTLSCSPISGHRSVSWYQQTPGQGLQFLFEYFSETQRNKGNFPGRFSGRQFSNSRSEMNVSTLELGDSALYLCASSAGQLNTEAFFGQGTRLTVV.

This clone was seen a few times. The V and J genes are TRBV18 and TRBJ2-2, with no clear D. Germline lookup yields CDR1 KGHSH and CDR2 LQKENI. With 2 bases removed from V and 6 bases from J, the gap between germline ends came to 4 bases. The CDR3 runs to 12 residues. The CDR3 sequence: CASSPNAGELFF. The CDR3 DNA sequence: TGTGCCAGCTCACCAAACGCCGGGGAGCTGTTTTTT.

This sequence joins TRBV7-9 and TRBJ2-3; D is possibly TRBD2 (6 bases). V was clipped by 2 bases and J by 4 bases, with 7 bases between them. Germline loops: CDR1 SEHNR, CDR2 FQNEAQ (reference sequence). The CDR3 spans 13 residues. The chain's CDR3 is CASSLTSPDTQYF. The CDR3 bases are TGTGCCAGCAGCTTAACTAGCCCAGATACGCAGTATTTT.

This clone was picked up a small number of times. The genes are TRBV5-1 and TRBJ2-5; the D gene is possibly TRBD1 (6 bases). CDR1 is SGHRS, CDR2 YFSETQ, per germline. V was cut by 0 bases and J by 5 bases, with 14 bases left in between. The CDR3 runs to 15 residues. The CDR3 protein is CASSLEGRGMETQYF. The DNA of the CDR3 is TGCGCCAGCAGCTTGGAGGGCAGGGGAATGGAGACCCAGTACTTC.

The CDR3 region has the DNA TGTGCCAGCAGCTACAACAGGGGTTCTGGAAACACCATATATTTT. It specifies CASSYNRGSGNTIYF. The genes are TRBV11-2 and TRBJ1-3, with 7 bases lining up with TRBD1. Per germline, CDR1 SGHAT and CDR2 FQNNGV. CDR3 length equals 15 residues. V lost 4 bases to trimming and J lost 1 base; unmatched junction nucleotides: 4.